The 29 T cell receptor beta chains presented below share a single source sample, sequenced in a study of CD8 T cells in Susac syndrome. With random hexamers, 0.5 to 1 ug RNA was reverse transcribed. Each CDR3 protein is one row after TCRdb ran MiXCR on the immunoSEQ multiplex PCR reads. In the table there are roughly 330,000 distinct CDR3 sequences, just over 90% of which are singletons. The source material was CD4+ T cells from PBMCs. The receptors were gathered from a human donor with multiple sclerosis.

The CDR3 DNA reads as TGCGCCAGCAGCTTGGCCCCGGTGGCGGATGGCTACACCTTC. It yields the protein CASSLAPVADGYTF. The chain combines TRBV5-1 with TRBJ1-2; D remains unclear. Looked up from germline, CDR1 is SGHRS and CDR2 is YFSETQ. This CDR3 has 14 residues. Deletions cut 0 bases from V and 6 bases from J, with 12 bases between.

This chain joins TRBV5-1 and TRBJ2-7; 12 positions match TRBD2. Germline V lookup: CDR1 SGHRS, CDR2 YFSETQ. V dropped 4 bases and J dropped 0; count of bases not matched to a gene: 11. CDR3 length: 18 residues. CDR3 protein: CASSLTGGLAGYSYEQYF. The CDR3, as DNA: TGCGCCAGCAGCCTTACAGGGGGACTAGCGGGCTACTCCTACGAGCAGTACTTC.

This clonotype was observed once. CDR3 sequence reads: CASSRANTEAFF. The DNA of the CDR3 is TGTGCCAGCAGCCGGGCCAACACTGAAGCTTTCTTT. The chain joins TRBV5-6 to TRBJ1-1; D uncertain. This CDR3 spans 12 amino acids. The V end lost 4 bases, the J end lost 2 bases, and 6 bases lay between the germline ends. Germline values: CDR1 SGHDT, CDR2 YYEEEE. The full variable domain, its missing parts supplied by reference TRBV5-6 and TRBJ1-1, is DAGVTQSPTHLIKTRGQQVTLRCSPKSGHDTVSWYQQALGQGPQFIFQYYEEEERQRGNFPDRFSGHQFPNYSSELNVNALLLGDSALYLCASSRANTEAFFGQGTRLTVV.

The rearrangement links TRBV28 to TRBJ1-3; D is perhaps TRBD1 (5 bases). The CDR3 has 15 residues. CDR1 is MDHEN, CDR2 SYDVKM, per germline. Trimming removed 10 bases at V and 0 bases at J, with 16 bases between. The CDR3 DNA reads TGTGCCATACACGGGCGTGGGGGCTCTGGAAACACCATATATTTT. This sequence encodes CAIHGRGGSGNTIYF.

The chain employs TRBV5-6 and TRBJ2-3; tentatively, D is TRBD1 (6 bases). This CDR3 spans 17 amino acids. Trimming left V 2 bases short and J 1 base short, with 17 bases between. CDR1 and CDR2 (germline): SGHDT, YYEEEE. CDR3 DNA sequence: TGTGCCAGCAGCTTACTCTGGACAGCGAGGGGCACAGATACGCAGTATTTT. It specifies CASSLLWTARGTDTQYF.

The chain employs TRBV6-5 and TRBJ1-2; unclear D gene. The germline gives CDR1 MNHEY, CDR2 SVGAGI. The V gene lost 7 bases and the J gene lost 8 bases, with 20 bases spanning the gap. The CDR3 loop spans 14 amino acids. The CDR3 DNA sequence: TGTGCCAGCACTCGGAGGGCCCAATCGGGGGGCTACACCTTC. It specifies CASTRRAQSGGYTF.

This clonotype was observed a single time. The chain has TRBV12-3 or TRBV12-4 and TRBJ1-1, with 8 positions matching TRBD1. The CDR3 is 13 residues long. J gave up 11 bases and V 2 bases, and 7 bases lay outside the gene matches. DNA of the CDR3: TGTGCCAGCAGTTTACCCGCAGGGGGCTGGGCTTTCTTT. This sequence encodes CASSLPAGGWAFF.

This clonotype occurred once. The rearrangement joins TRBV20-1 to TRBJ2-1; 8 bases map to TRBD2. This CDR3 is 15 amino acids long. J lost 8 bases, V lost 6 bases, and 15 bases had no gene match. The germline gives CDR1 DFQATT, CDR2 SNEGSKA (reference sequence). The CDR3 reads CSAPGAGGFGDEQFF. CDR3 nucleotide sequence: TGCAGTGCCCCTGGGGCGGGAGGTTTCGGAGATGAGCAGTTCTTC.

This clonotype is a singleton in its sample. The rearrangement joins TRBV29-1 to TRBJ1-1; 7 bases agree with TRBD1. With V trimmed by 5 bases and J by 6 bases, 9 bases remained unmatched. Germline loops: CDR1 SQVTM, CDR2 ANQGSEA. The CDR3 spans 13 residues. The CDR3, as DNA: TGCAGCGTTCGACAGGGTACCGGCTCTGAAGCTTTCTTT. It yields the protein CSVRQGTGSEAFF.

V gene TRBV14 combines with J gene TRBJ2-3; a possible D gene is TRBD2 (6 bases). Per the germline V gene, CDR1 is SGHDN and CDR2 is FVKESK. Deletions cut 1 base from V and 2 bases from J, with 13 bases between. CDR3 length equals 16 residues. CDR3 sequence (DNA): TGTGCCAGCAGCCAAGGGACTACCATAATCACAGATACGCAGTATTTT. Its protein product is CASSQGTTIITDTQYF.

The CDR3 DNA is TGTGCCAGCAGCTTAGGTCGGCAGGCCCAAGAGACCCAGTACTTC. Translation gives CASSLGRQAQETQYF. This sequence joins TRBV11-3 and TRBJ2-5; the D is unclear. Germline V lookup: CDR1 SGHNT, CDR2 YENEEA. With 1 base removed from V and 1 base from J, the gap between germline ends came to 10 bases. This CDR3 spans 15 amino acids.

The chain is built from TRBV9 and TRBJ2-3; maybe TRBD2 (6 bases). The V gene lost 3 bases and the J gene lost 5 bases, with 13 bases spanning the gap. Germline assignment: CDR1 SGDLS and CDR2 YYNGEE. The length of the CDR3 is 14 residues. CDR3 coding DNA: TGTGCCAGCAGCGCTACAGCCGGGGGAGATACGCAGTATTTT. Protein: CASSATAGGDTQYF.

This rearrangement joins TRBV4-2 to TRBJ2-2; perhaps TRBD2 as D (6 bases). This CDR3 has 15 amino acids. From germline, CDR1 is LGHNA and CDR2 YNFKEQ. With 6 bases removed from V and 6 bases from J, the gap between germline ends came to 17 bases. CDR3 nucleotide sequence: TGTGCCAGCAGTCGTCCGGGAGTGCTGCCCGGGGAGCTGTTTTTT. Amino acids: CASSRPGVLPGELFF.

The rearrangement joins TRBV20-1 to TRBJ1-2; D gene uncertain. Per germline, CDR1 DFQATT and CDR2 SNEGSKA (reference sequence). This CDR3 contains 15 residues. Trimming left V 0 bases short and J 1 base short, with 12 bases between. CDR3 coding DNA: TGCAGTGCTAGAGATGGCCTGGCTGGTAACTATGGCTACACCTTC. Translated: CSARDGLAGNYGYTF.

This CDR3 reads CASSYSPASGGLYNEQFF. The CDR3 DNA sequence: TGTGCCAGCAGTTACTCGCCGGCTAGCGGGGGCCTATACAATGAGCAGTTCTTC. The rearrangement links TRBV6-5 to TRBJ2-1, with 10 bases lining up with TRBD2. The CDR3 contains 18 residues. CDR1 and CDR2 (germline): MNHEY, SVGAGI. V was clipped by 0 bases and J by 4 bases; unmatched bases: 9.

The DNA for the CDR3 is TGTGCCAGCAGTTTAGCCGGGATCAATTCACCCCTCCACTTT. Its translation: CASSLAGINSPLHF. This rearrangement joins TRBV12-3 or TRBV12-4 to TRBJ1-6; the D is unclear. The CDR3 length is 14 residues. V was shortened by 0 bases and J by 7 bases, with 7 bases between the two germline ends.

The V gene is TRBV6-5, the J gene TRBJ1-1, with D possibly matching TRBD1 (6 bases). Trimming pared 6 bases from V and 7 bases from J, leaving 12 bases between. The germline CDR1 and CDR2 sequences are MNHEY and SVGAGI. CDR3 size: 12 residues. CDR3 nucleotides: TGTGCCAGCAGGGACAGACGAGATGAAGCTTTCTTT. This translates into CASRDRRDEAFF.

The gene calls are TRBV7-3 and TRBJ2-6; D unresolved. The CDR3 has 14 residues. CDR1 and CDR2 from the germline V gene are SGHTA and FQGTGA. Trimming took 5 bases from V and 4 from J, leaving 9 bases between them. For the CDR3, the DNA is TGTGCCAGCAGCCCGAGTGGGGGGGCCAACGTCCTGACTTTC. The encoded protein is CASSPSGGANVLTF.

This chain uses TRBV5-1 with TRBJ2-5, with D maybe TRBD1 (6 bases). V lost 6 bases and J 4 bases, leaving 16 bases between the germline ends. The CDR3 contains 14 residues. Germline V gene sequence: CDR1 SGHRS, CDR2 YFSETQ. The CDR3 DNA follows: TGCGCCAGCACCCCCGGGACAACCAGAGAGACCCAGTACTTC. It yields the protein CASTPGTTRETQYF.

The gene calls are TRBV4-3 and TRBJ2-7; TRBD2 agrees at 10 bases. Germline V CDR1 and CDR2: LGHNA, YSLEER. The junction had 9 bases not matched to a gene; V was cut back by 1 base and J by 6 bases. The CDR3 spans 16 residues. The CDR3 region has the DNA TGCGCCAGCAGCCAAGTTCTTGCTAGCGGGAGAGGCGAGCAGTACTTC. Its protein product is CASSQVLASGRGEQYF.

The CDR3 spells CASSSTGGAGNTIYF. In DNA form, the CDR3 reads TGTGCCAGTAGTTCTACAGGGGGTGCTGGAAACACCATATATTTT. The chain couples TRBV19 to TRBJ1-3, with 8 bases matching TRBD1. The germline gives CDR1 LNHDA, CDR2 SQIVND (reference sequence). This CDR3 has 15 amino acids. V lost 5 bases, J lost 2 bases, and 5 bases stayed unmatched.

This clonotype was observed once. The J gene is TRBJ1-1, the V gene TRBV4-2; D may be TRBD1 (6 bases). Per the germline V gene, CDR1 is LGHNA and CDR2 is YNFKEQ. V was clipped by 0 bases and J by 12 bases, with 20 bases between them. CDR3 length equals 15 residues. The CDR3 DNA follows: TGTGCCAGCAGCCAAGATCCCTTTGTGGCAGGGACACCTTTCTTT. Amino acids: CASSQDPFVAGTPFF.

This clonotype has only one observation. The V call is TRBV5-1, the J call TRBJ2-3; perhaps D is TRBD1 or TRBD2 (5 bases each). This CDR3 is 14 amino acids long. V shed 4 bases and J shed 4 bases, with 13 bases lying between them. Germline V gives CDR1 SGHRS, CDR2 YFSETQ. CDR3 residues: CASSPARGPDTQYF. CDR3 sequence (DNA): TGCGCCAGCAGCCCCGCGAGGGGCCCAGATACGCAGTATTTT.

The rearrangement joins TRBV12-3 or TRBV12-4 to TRBJ2-1, with TRBD2 matching 8 bases. The junction had 6 bases not matched to a gene; V was cut back by 5 bases and J by 6 bases. The CDR3 contains 14 residues. DNA of the CDR3: TGTGCCAGCAGTATGGGACTAGTAGGCAATGAGCAGTTCTTC. It encodes CASSMGLVGNEQFF.

J is TRBJ2-6 and V is TRBV12-3 or TRBV12-4; possible D gene TRBD2, 6 bases. V gave up 6 bases and J gave up 2 bases, with 14 bases separating them. The CDR3 sequence is 16 residues long. CDR3 protein: CASSPGWGAGANVLTF. CDR3 nucleotides: TGTGCCAGCAGCCCCGGGTGGGGGGCTGGGGCCAACGTCCTGACTTTC.

The sample holds one count of this clonotype. The gene calls are TRBV10-1 and TRBJ2-3; 8 bases map to TRBD2. Germline CDR1 reads WNHNN; CDR2 reads SYGVQD (reference sequence). V lost 8 bases, J lost 6 bases, and 7 bases stayed unmatched. This CDR3 spans 13 amino acids. As DNA, the CDR3 is TGCGCCAGCGGTGCGGGGGGCTTCGATACGCAGTATTTT. This codes for CASGAGGFDTQYF.

This chain uses TRBV30 with TRBJ1-2; no definite D call. Trimming removed 0 bases from V and 3 bases from J, with 5 bases in between. From germline, CDR1 is GTSNPN and CDR2 SVGIG (reference sequence). The CDR3 contains 12 residues. The CDR3 bases are TGTGCCTGGAGTGTCGGGGACTATGGCTACACCTTC. Its translation: CAWSVGDYGYTF.

The chain recombines TRBV6-2 or TRBV6-3 with TRBJ2-3; a weak D match, TRBD2 (7 bases). The CDR3 spans 16 residues. V gave up 7 bases and J gave up 1 base, with 18 bases separating them. Germline V gene sequence: CDR1 MNHEY, CDR2 SVGEGT. The CDR3, as DNA: TGTGCCAGCACGAAAAGGAGGGGGGGCGGCACAGATACGCAGTATTTT. Translating gives CASTKRRGGGTDTQYF.

This rearrangement joins TRBV10-3 to TRBJ2-7; 12 positions match TRBD2. Germline values: CDR1 ENHRY, CDR2 SYGVKD. The length of the CDR3 is 15 residues. Trimming took 5 bases from V and 2 from J; bases not matched to a gene: 4. This CDR3 reads CAISTGLAGAYEQYF. In nucleotides, the CDR3 is TGTGCCATCAGTACGGGACTAGCGGGCGCCTACGAGCAGTACTTC.